This TCR beta chain originates from a study of shared clonotypes between healthy human individuals. The study, taken as a whole, reports: Larger estimated richness was generally seen in naive subsets than in memory subsets.

Terminally differentiated effector memory CD45RA+ cells were left out of the naive CD8 fraction, which was CD45RO-negative and positively selected for CCR7. To note about this clone: Its antigen is still unknown.

TCRdb's table, derived via immunoSEQ multiplex PCR, lists solely in-frame clones and lacks some. The sample records roughly 1,800,000 clones, over 85% being singletons. V lost 3 bases, J lost 3 bases, and 19 bases lay in between. This CDR3 spans 16 amino acids. CDR1 SQVTM and CDR2 ANQGSEA come from the germline V gene. The sequence was obtained from a man younger than 30 in good health. Sequenced input: naive CD8+ T cells sorted from blood. J is TRBJ2-3 and V is TRBV29-1; possibly TRBD2 for D (5 bases). The CDR3: CSVDGTPVVATDTQYF. In nucleotides, the CDR3 is TGCAGCGTTGATGGCACCCCGGTGGTAGCGACAGATACGCAGTATTTT.